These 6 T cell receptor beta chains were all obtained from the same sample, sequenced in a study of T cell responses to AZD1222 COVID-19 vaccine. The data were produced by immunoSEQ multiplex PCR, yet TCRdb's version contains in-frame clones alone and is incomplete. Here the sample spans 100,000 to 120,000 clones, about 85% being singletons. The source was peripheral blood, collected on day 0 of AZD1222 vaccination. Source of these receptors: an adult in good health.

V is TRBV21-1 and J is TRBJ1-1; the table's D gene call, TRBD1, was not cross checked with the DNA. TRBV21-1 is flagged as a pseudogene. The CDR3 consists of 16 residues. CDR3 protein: CASSAHGSRGHTEAFF. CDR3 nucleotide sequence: TGTGCCAGCAGCGCCCATGGAAGCAGGGGGCACACTGAAGCTTTCTTT.

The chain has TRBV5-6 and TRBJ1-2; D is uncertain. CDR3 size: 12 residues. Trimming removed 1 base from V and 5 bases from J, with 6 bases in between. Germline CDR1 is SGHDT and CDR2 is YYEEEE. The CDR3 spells CASSLFGYGYTF. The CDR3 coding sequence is TGTGCCAGCAGCTTGTTTGGATATGGCTACACCTTC. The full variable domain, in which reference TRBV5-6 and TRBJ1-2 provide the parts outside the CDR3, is DAGVTQSPTHLIKTRGQQVTLRCSPKSGHDTVSWYQQALGQGPQFIFQYYEEEERQRGNFPDRFSGHQFPNYSSELNVNALLLGDSALYLCASSLFGYGYTFGSGTRLTVV.

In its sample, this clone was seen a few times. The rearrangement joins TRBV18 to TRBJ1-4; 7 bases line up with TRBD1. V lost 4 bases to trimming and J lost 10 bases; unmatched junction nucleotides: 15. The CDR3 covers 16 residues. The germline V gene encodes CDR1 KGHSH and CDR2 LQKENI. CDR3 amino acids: CASSLLDGDSSGKLFF. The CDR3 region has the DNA TGTGCCAGCTCACTTTTAGACGGGGACAGTTCGGGAAAACTGTTTTTT.

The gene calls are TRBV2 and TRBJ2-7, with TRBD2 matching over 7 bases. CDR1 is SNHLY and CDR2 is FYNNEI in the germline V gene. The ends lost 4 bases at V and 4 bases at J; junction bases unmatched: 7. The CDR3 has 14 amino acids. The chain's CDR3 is CASSGRGSSYEQYF. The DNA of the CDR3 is TGTGCCAGCAGTGGTCGCGGGAGCTCGTACGAGCAGTACTTC.

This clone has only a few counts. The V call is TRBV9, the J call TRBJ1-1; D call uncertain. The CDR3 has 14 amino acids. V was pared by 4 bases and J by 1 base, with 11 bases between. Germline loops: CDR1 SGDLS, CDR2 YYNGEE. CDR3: CASSLHGANTEAFF. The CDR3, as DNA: TGTGCCAGCAGCCTCCATGGAGCGAACACTGAAGCTTTCTTT.

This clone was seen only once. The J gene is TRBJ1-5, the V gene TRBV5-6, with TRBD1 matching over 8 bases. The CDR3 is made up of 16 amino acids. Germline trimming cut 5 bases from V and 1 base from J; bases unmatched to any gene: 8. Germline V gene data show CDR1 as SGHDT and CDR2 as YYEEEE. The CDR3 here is CASSTTGQASNQPQHF. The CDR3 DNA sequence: TGTGCCAGCAGTACGACGGGACAGGCAAGCAATCAGCCCCAGCATTTT.